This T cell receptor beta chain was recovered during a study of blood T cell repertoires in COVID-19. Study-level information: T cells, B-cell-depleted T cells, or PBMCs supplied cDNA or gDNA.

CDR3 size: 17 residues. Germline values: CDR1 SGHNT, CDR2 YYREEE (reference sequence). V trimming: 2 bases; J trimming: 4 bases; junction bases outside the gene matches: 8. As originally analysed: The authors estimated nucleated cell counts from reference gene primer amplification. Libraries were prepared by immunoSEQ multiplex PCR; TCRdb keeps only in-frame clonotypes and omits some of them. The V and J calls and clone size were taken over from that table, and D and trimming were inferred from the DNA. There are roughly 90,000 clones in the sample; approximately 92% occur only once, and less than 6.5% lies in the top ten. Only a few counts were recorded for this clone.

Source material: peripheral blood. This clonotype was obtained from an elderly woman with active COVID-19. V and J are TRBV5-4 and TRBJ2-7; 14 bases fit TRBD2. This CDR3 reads CASSFRTSGRTKYEQYF. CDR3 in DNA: TGTGCCAGCAGCTTCAGGACTAGCGGGAGGACAAAATACGAGCAGTACTTC.